The 22 T cell receptor beta chains listed next were all sequenced from one sample in a study of Graves' ophthalmopathy and Graves' hyperthyroidism. TCR beta CDR3 amplification used RNA transcripts. A first-round RT-PCR used HTBI primers, followed by a second-round multiplex PCR. MiXCR, applied by TCRdb to the multiplex PCR reads, yields one record per CDR3 protein. Of a few hundred thousand distinct CDR3 sequences listed, roughly 21% are singletons. Sequencing used peripheral blood. All receptors derive from a woman between 18 and 29 years old with stable Graves' hyperthyroidism.

This clonotype has ten or more counts. The CDR3 region is CASSPLLPPYEQYF. The CDR3 DNA is TGTGCCAGCAGCCCCCTACTCCCGCCCTACGAGCAGTACTTC. The V gene is TRBV28, the J gene TRBJ2-7; no definite D call. The length of the CDR3 is 14 residues. Trimming stripped 6 bases from V and 2 bases from J, with 14 bases between. From germline, CDR1 is MDHEN and CDR2 SYDVKM.

The J gene is TRBJ2-5, the V gene TRBV6-1; D is perhaps TRBD1 (7 bases). Germline CDR1 reads MNHNS; CDR2 reads SASEGT. V was cut by 10 bases and J by 5 bases, with 17 bases left in between. The CDR3 loop spans 13 amino acids. CDR3 in DNA: TGTGCCATAAACCAGGGGGGTCGGGAGACCCAGTACTTC. Translating gives CAINQGGRETQYF.

This clonotype was seen repeatedly, ten times or more. This chain connects TRBV4-2 to TRBJ1-6; no firm D call. Germline V gives CDR1 LGHNA, CDR2 YNFKEQ. V dropped 0 bases and J dropped 5 bases, with 8 bases sitting between them. The CDR3 length is 15 residues. CDR3 DNA sequence: TGTGCCAGCAGCCAAGATCTTGATGATAATTCACCCCTCCACTTT. As protein: CASSQDLDDNSPLHF.

This clonotype was observed many times. The chain carries TRBV12-3 or TRBV12-4 and TRBJ1-2; D is perhaps TRBD1 (6 bases). The CDR3 runs to 16 residues. The V gene lost 5 bases and the J gene lost 3 bases, with 19 bases spanning the gap. CDR3 region: CASSHPLTTGHYGYTF. CDR3 nucleotides: TGTGCCAGCAGTCACCCCCTGACCACAGGGCACTATGGCTACACCTTC.

This chain uses TRBV6-1 with TRBJ2-7; 10 positions agree with TRBD1. The CDR3 is 15 residues long. Germline values: CDR1 MNHNS, CDR2 SASEGT. Trimming cost V 6 bases and J 6 bases; bases outside gene matches: 11. CDR3 loop: CASRSPGQGYGEQYF. The CDR3 DNA reads TGTGCCAGCAGATCTCCGGGACAGGGGTACGGCGAGCAGTACTTC.

This clonotype was seen at least ten times. The chain carries TRBV7-2 and TRBJ1-5, with TRBD1 identical over 7 bases. Germline values: CDR1 SGHTA, CDR2 FQGNSA. The CDR3 contains 15 residues. V was clipped by 4 bases and J by 4 bases; unmatched bases: 7. CDR3: CASSYKGAGNQPQHF. Here the CDR3 DNA reads TGTGCCAGCAGCTATAAGGGGGCCGGTAATCAGCCCCAGCATTTT.

This clonotype was recorded at least ten times. The chain couples TRBV12-3 or TRBV12-4 to TRBJ2-2, with D hard to call. CDR3 size: 11 residues. V was trimmed by 3 bases and J by 11 bases, leaving 7 bases between them. CDR3: CASSLALELFF. The CDR3, as DNA: TGTGCCAGCAGTTTGGCCCTCGAGCTGTTTTTT.

This clonotype occurred many times. This chain links TRBV7-8 with TRBJ2-7; 9 positions agree with TRBD1. In germline, CDR1 is SGHVS, CDR2 FQNEAQ. The CDR3 length is 17 residues. V shed 5 bases and J 2 bases; nucleotides not matched to a gene: 13. The CDR3 DNA follows: TGTGCCAGCAGCCTAAGGGGTGGGACAGGGCCTACCTACGAGCAGTACTTC. Translating it yields CASSLRGGTGPTYEQYF. The full variable domain, with the rest looked up from reference TRBV7-8 and TRBJ2-7, is GAGVSQSPRYKVAKRGQDVALRCDPISGHVSLFWYQQALGQGPEFLTYFQNEAQLDKSGLPSDRFFAERPEGSVSTLKIQRTQQEDSAVYLCASSLRGGTGPTYEQYFGPGTRLTVT.

Ten or more counts support this clonotype. The V and J genes are TRBV2 and TRBJ1-2; D is ambiguous. V was clipped by 2 bases and J by 4 bases, with 5 bases between them. The CDR3 consists of 12 residues. CDR1 is SNHLY, CDR2 FYNNEI, per germline. CDR3: CASSESPYGYTF. DNA of the CDR3: TGTGCCAGCAGTGAATCCCCCTATGGCTACACCTTC. Full variable domain (rest looked up from reference TRBV2 and TRBJ1-2): EPEVTQTPSHQVTQMGQEVILRCVPISNHLYFYWYRQILGQKVEFLVSFYNNEISEKSEIFDDQFSVERPDGSNFTLKIRSTKLEDSAMYFCASSESPYGYTFGSGTRLTVV.

At least ten counts were recorded for this clonotype. The chain is built from TRBV7-2 and TRBJ2-7, with TRBD2 identical over 12 bases. Germline CDR1 reads SGHTA; CDR2 reads FQGNSA. Trimming cost V 0 bases and J 7 bases; bases outside gene matches: 16. The CDR3 loop spans 19 amino acids. In DNA form, the CDR3 reads TGTGCCAGCAGCTTAGCAGACCCTCGCCTAGCGGGAGGGCCGGGTGAGCAGTACTTC. It codes for CASSLADPRLAGGPGEQYF.

This clonotype was observed a handful of times. This may come from a read error, since a much larger clone is one base off. The V and J genes are TRBV6-5 and TRBJ2-7, with 7 bases fitting TRBD1. The CDR3 is 12 residues long. CDR1 is MNHEY, CDR2 SVGAGI, per germline. For the CDR3, the DNA is TGTGCCAGCAACCCGCAGGGGGACGAGCGGTACTTC. Residues: CASNPQGDERYF.

The table lists this clonotype with a count of one. This rearrangement joins TRBV6-1 to TRBJ1-5, with D tentatively TRBD1 (6 bases). V lost 6 bases, J lost 1 base, and 19 bases lay in between. CDR3 length: 17 amino acids. Looked up from germline, CDR1 is MNHNS and CDR2 is SASEGT. For the CDR3, the DNA is TGTGCCAGCAGCGATCAGGGGATGATGGTAAGCAATCAGCCCCAGCATTTT. This codes for CASSDQGMMVSNQPQHF.

This chain joins TRBV13 and TRBJ2-7; D call uncertain. The CDR3 has 11 residues. The V end lost 5 bases, the J end lost 7 bases, and 9 bases lay between the germline ends. Germline values: CDR1 PRHDT, CDR2 FYEKMQ (reference sequence). The CDR3 DNA reads TGTGCCAGCAGCGGCCACGGAGAGCAGTACTTC. Translating it yields CASSGHGEQYF.

This clonotype was recorded at least ten times. V and J are TRBV29-1 and TRBJ2-5; the match to TRBD2 covers 14 bases. The ends lost 3 bases at V and 4 bases at J; junction bases unmatched: 1. This CDR3 spans 14 amino acids. CDR1 is SQVTM and CDR2 is ANQGSEA in the germline V gene. The CDR3 DNA reads as TGCAGCGTTGATGGGACTAGCGGGGGAGAGACCCAGTACTTC. It encodes CSVDGTSGGETQYF.

In regard to this clonotype: This clone may be a read error of a much larger clone one base away. The rearrangement uses TRBV5-1 and TRBJ2-2, with TRBD1 matching over 9 bases. The CDR3 covers 16 residues. The germline gives CDR1 SGHRS, CDR2 YFSETQ. The CDR3 is CASSLEQGANTGELCF. The CDR3, as DNA: TGCGCCAGCAGCTTGGAACAGGGGGCGAATACCGGGGAGCTGTGTTTT.

The sample holds many counts of this clonotype. V and J are TRBV12-3 or TRBV12-4 and TRBJ2-5; D remains unclear. The V gene lost 6 bases and the J gene lost 2 bases, with 10 bases spanning the gap. CDR3 length equals 13 residues. The CDR3 sequence is CASRNKMQETQYF. The CDR3 nucleotides read TGTGCCAGCAGAAATAAGATGCAAGAGACCCAGTACTTC.

J is TRBJ1-3 and V is TRBV30; the D is unclear. The CDR3 runs 15 residues. CDR1 GTSNPN and CDR2 SVGIG come from the germline V gene (reference sequence). Here the CDR3 DNA reads TGTGCGTGGCTTTACGGTCCTCGGTCTGGAAACACCATATATTTT. It translates to CAWLYGPRSGNTIYF.

The sample holds many counts of this clonotype. V and J are TRBV20-1 and TRBJ2-5, with TRBD2 identical over 10 bases. CDR3 size: 12 residues. Per germline, CDR1 DFQATT and CDR2 SNEGSKA (reference sequence). The trim removed 3 bases at V and 5 bases at J, leaving 0 bases unmatched. CDR3 coding DNA: TGCAGTGCTAGGACTAGCGGGGAGACCCAGTACTTC. It translates to CSARTSGETQYF.

This clonotype appeared many times. The chain employs TRBV18 and TRBJ1-1, with 7 bases identical to TRBD1. V lost 3 bases, J lost 2 bases, and 6 bases stayed unmatched. Per the germline V gene, CDR1 is KGHSH and CDR2 is LQKENI. The CDR3 is 15 amino acids. For the CDR3, the DNA is TGTGCCAGCTCACCGACCGGGACAGAAAACACTGAAGCTTTCTTT. It is translated as CASSPTGTENTEAFF. The variable domain in full, completed from reference TRBV18 and TRBJ1-1, reads NAGVMQNPRHLVRRRGQEARLRCSPMKGHSHVYWYRQLPEEGLKFMVYLQKENIIDESGMPKERFSAEFPKEGPSILRIQQVVRGDSAAYFCASSPTGTENTEAFFGQGTRLTVV.

The gene calls are TRBV5-1 and TRBJ1-4; 9 nucleotides agree with TRBD1. With V trimmed by 3 bases and J by 8 bases, 11 bases remained unmatched. Germline V CDR1 and CDR2: SGHRS, YFSETQ. CDR3 length: 16 amino acids. CDR3 region: CASSSTVTGGAEKLFF. The CDR3 DNA reads TGCGCCAGCAGCTCCACAGTTACAGGGGGCGCAGAAAAACTGTTTTTT.

In its sample, this clonotype was seen many times. The chain links TRBV20-1 to TRBJ2-7; TRBD2 agrees at 14 bases. Unmatched junction bases numbered 7, after V lost 6 bases and J lost 9 bases. The CDR3 spans 13 residues. Germline CDR1 reads DFQATT; CDR2 reads SNEGSKA (reference sequence). The CDR3 is CSAQGLAGAGQYF. In DNA, the CDR3 is TGCAGTGCCCAGGGACTAGCGGGAGCGGGGCAGTACTTC.

The chain uses TRBV6-5 and TRBJ1-5; D is unclear. V was trimmed by 2 bases and J by 0 bases, leaving 5 bases between them. This CDR3 spans 14 amino acids. CDR1 and CDR2 from the germline V gene are MNHEY and SVGAGI. The CDR3 reads CASSYTYSNQPQHF. CDR3 DNA sequence: TGTGCCAGCAGTTACACATATAGCAATCAGCCCCAGCATTTT.